A selection of T cell receptor beta chains follows, all from one sample in a study of T cell repertoires in aging, cancer and after chemotherapy. A single record per CDR3 protein comes from TCRdb applying MiXCR to the multiplex PCR reads. The repertoire holds over a thousand distinct CDR3 sequences, with almost 30% as singletons. The sample comprised blood. The receptors stem from a human donor with a solid tumor. Each CDR3 is given with its conserved first and last residue. The D gene is left open where the match is weak. Size is omitted from some rows. Given values are once, few, many or a class for expanded clones.

j_call clone_size v_call d_call cdr3_aa cdr3_nt
TRBJ1-1 medium-sized TRBV19 TRBD1 CASSDLVGQRIEAFF TGTGCCAGTAGTGACTTGGTGGGACAGAGAATTGAAGCTTTCTTT
TRBJ1-2 NA TRBV20-1 NA CSAREAGGYTF TGCAGTGCTAGAGAGGCTGGAGGCTACACCTTC
TRBJ2-1 NA TRBV2 TRBD2 CASSDGTSAYNEQFF TGTGCCAGCAGTGACGGGACTAGCGCCTACAATGAGCAGTTCTTC
TRBJ2-3 NA TRBV29-1 NA CSVVRQLGQYF TGCAGCGTTGTACGGCAGCTTGGGCAGTATTTT
TRBJ1-5 once TRBV28 TRBD1 CASSDNTQGEGNQPQHF TGTGCCAGCAGTGATAATACGCAGGGGGAGGGAAATCAGCCCCAGCATTTT
TRBJ2-5 medium-sized TRBV6-2/TRBV6-3 NA CASSYFLDRLRNPQETQYF TGTGCCAGCAGTTACTTCCTTGACAGGTTAAGAAACCCTCAGGAGACCCAGTACTTC
TRBJ1-1 NA TRBV6-1 NA CASSFPLASVEAFF TGTGCCAGCAGTTTCCCCCTCGCGTCCGTTGAAGCTTTCTTT
TRBJ2-7 large TRBV19 NA CASSPAVTYEQYF TGTGCCAGCAGCCCCGCGGTAACCTACGAGCAGTACTTC
TRBJ1-4 NA TRBV6-5 TRBD1 CASRGQGAREEKLFF TGTGCCAGCAGGGGACAGGGGGCGAGGGAAGAAAAACTGTTTTTT
TRBJ2-3 NA TRBV5-1 NA CASSWGGGTDTQYF TGCGCCAGCAGCTGGGGAGGAGGCACAGATACGCAGTATTTT
TRBJ2-1 medium-sized TRBV24-1 TRBD2 CATSDLQTSGTNEQFF TGTGCCACCAGTGATTTGCAAACTAGCGGGACCAATGAGCAGTTCTTC
TRBJ2-1 large TRBV29-1 TRBD2 CSVETGTSGRNEQFF TGCAGCGTTGAAACCGGGACTAGCGGTAGGAATGAGCAGTTCTTC
TRBJ1-2 large TRBV7-2 NA CASSSAYGYTF TGTGCCAGCAGCTCGGCCTATGGCTACACCTTC
TRBJ2-5 NA TRBV5-6 NA CASSLSSPTKETQYF TGCGCCAGCAGCTTGAGTTCTCCTACAAAAGAGACCCAGTACTTC
TRBJ1-1 once TRBV14 NA CASSPQGLGDTEDFF TGTGCCAGCAGCCCACAAGGGCTGGGGGACACTGAAGATTTCTTT
TRBJ1-1 medium-sized TRBV6-6 NA CASSYSRDTTEAFF TGTGCCAGCAGTTACTCCAGGGATACCACTGAAGCTTTCTTT
TRBJ2-7 medium-sized TRBV5-5 NA CASSFFWDHSYEQYF TGTGCCAGCAGCTTCTTCTGGGACCATAGTTACGAGCAGTACTTC
TRBJ2-3 NA TRBV7-6 NA CASSLAWGGDTQYF TGTGCCAGCAGCTTAGCGTGGGGAGGAGATACGCAGTATTTT
TRBJ2-3 few TRBV18 TRBD2 CASSQAGGADTQYF TGTGCCAGCTCCCAAGCGGGAGGGGCAGATACGCAGTATTTT
TRBJ1-2 medium-sized TRBV5-4 NA CASSSPNQNYTF TGTGCCAGCAGCTCCCCCAATCAGAACTACACCTTC
TRBJ2-7 medium-sized TRBV5-1 TRBD2 CASRVSGSSYEQYF TGCGCCAGCAGAGTTAGCGGGAGCTCCTACGAGCAGTACTTC
TRBJ2-3 NA TRBV19 TRBD2 CASSFGLAGVGTDTQYF TGTGCCAGTAGTTTTGGACTAGCGGGAGTTGGCACAGATACGCAGTATTTT
TRBJ1-5 medium-sized TRBV6-4 NA CASSDSGQGNSNQPQHF TGTGCCAGCAGTGACTCGGGGCAGGGAAATAGCAATCAGCCCCAGCATTTT
TRBJ1-2 large TRBV20-1 NA CSARGGAVSYGYTF TGCAGTGCTAGAGGGGGGGCGGTTAGCTATGGCTACACCTTC
TRBJ2-1 large TRBV7-6 TRBD2 CASSLEASGDNEQFF TGTGCCAGCAGCTTAGAGGCTAGCGGAGACAATGAGCAGTTCTTC
TRBJ1-4 large TRBV29-1 NA CSVEDTYEKLFF TGCAGCGTTGAGGACACATACGAAAAACTGTTTTTT
TRBJ2-7 large TRBV30 NA CAWSVPKQNSYEQYF TGTGCCTGGAGTGTACCCAAGCAGAACTCCTACGAGCAGTACTTC
TRBJ2-7 large TRBV7-2 TRBD2 CASSRSGYEQYF TGTGCCAGCAGCCGTAGCGGGTACGAGCAGTACTTC
TRBJ1-4 medium-sized TRBV27 NA CASSLSFQLNEKLFF TGTGCCAGCAGTTTATCGTTTCAGTTGAATGAAAAACTGTTTTTT
TRBJ1-1 NA TRBV12-3/TRBV12-4 TRBD1 CASRGTGLGMNTEAFF TGTGCCAGCAGGGGGACAGGGTTGGGTATGAACACTGAAGCTTTCTTT
TRBJ2-1 large TRBV29-1 NA CSVLCGKSSYNEQFF TGCAGCGTTTTGTGCGGGAAAAGCTCCTACAATGAGCAGTTCTTC
TRBJ2-3 NA TRBV12-3/TRBV12-4 NA CASSQTGRTDTQYF TGTGCCAGCAGTCAGACAGGTCGCACAGATACGCAGTATTTT
TRBJ2-5 NA TRBV21-1 NA CASTNLNRAECPEGETQYF TGTGCCAGCACCAACTTAAACAGGGCGGAGTGCCCTGAGGGGGAGACCCAGTACTTC
TRBJ1-1 few TRBV18 NA CASSQTGWNTEAFF TGTGCCAGCTCACAGACAGGATGGAACACTGAAGCTTTCTTT
TRBJ2-6 medium-sized TRBV15 NA CATSPVKGSGANVLTF TGTGCCACCAGCCCGGTCAAAGGATCTGGGGCCAACGTCCTGACTTTC
TRBJ1-6 NA TRBV5-6 NA CASSLKGWVDNSPLHF TGTGCCAGCAGCTTGAAGGGGTGGGTGGATAATTCACCCCTCCACTTT
TRBJ2-7 large TRBV19 NA CASSPRQDASEQYF TGTGCCAGTAGCCCACGACAGGATGCCTCCGAGCAGTACTTC